Detailed here is one T cell receptor (beta chain). Its antigen is not identified. This sample stems from a study of T-cell memory formation after mild COVID-19. Barcoded TCR alpha and TCR beta cDNA libraries with UMIs came from 5'RACE using constant-segment primers. TCRdb reprocessed the 5' RACE reads with MiXCR, giving one entry per CDR3 protein. The table lists 280,000 or so distinct CDR3 sequences, approximately 8% of them singletons. Germline CDR1 MNHNY, CDR2 SVGAGI (reference sequence). The CDR3 consists of 15 residues. The V end lost 0 bases, the J end lost 4 bases, and 13 bases lay between the germline ends. Findings and limits, study-wide: Clones that contracted from day 15 to 85 had balanced CD4/CD8; later expanders were CD4+ biased. Shrinking CD4+ clones were chiefly CM and EM; CD8+ ones were chiefly EMRA. The appearance of some responding clones in pre-infection memory suggested that cross-reactive memory joined.

The rearrangement uses TRBV6-6 and TRBJ2-7; perhaps TRBD1 as D (5 bases). Sequencing input: PBMCs or a T cell subset sorted from them (not recorded which). The receptor comes from a man aged 18 to 35 who had mild COVID-19 (a few samples of this study predate the infection). Cell type and time point are not known. The DNA of the CDR3 is TGTGCCAGCAGTTACTCGAACAGGATAGATTACGAGCAGTACGTC. It codes for CASSYSNRIDYEQYV.